This entry is about one T cell receptor (beta chain). This specimen comes from a study of shared clonotypes between healthy human individuals. Adult donors, all healthy and HIV-negative, had no recent acute infections or vaccinations. Trimming stripped 4 bases from V and 2 bases from J, with 10 bases between. Germline assignment: CDR1 MNHEY and CDR2 SMNVEV (reference sequence). This CDR3 is 14 amino acids long. Assay used: immunoSEQ multiplex PCR; TCRdb lists only in-frame clones, some missing. The table lists some 470,000 clones, about three quarters of them singletons. Sequencing used PBMCs. The receptor was isolated from a woman aged 40 to 50 in good health. Some clones in this sample may be carry-over from other donors' samples. The chain employs TRBV27 and TRBJ2-3; a weak D match, TRBD1 (6 bases). CDR3 amino acids: CASSSGQYTDTQYF. CDR3 nucleotides: TGTGCCAGCAGTTCCGGACAGTACACAGATACGCAGTATTTT.